The 26 T cell receptor beta chains given below trace back to one sample, sequenced in a study of shared clonotypes between healthy human individuals (dated by TCRdb to the early 2020s). Receptor amplification or capture employed the immunoSEQ multiplex PCR assay. What TCRdb holds here is the immuneACCESS table cut down to in-frame rearrangements. Part of the clones is not present; checked against another copy, under half of the missing clones reflect an unresolved V gene, and the others are unexplained. Recorded for this sample are approximately 2.4 million clones; approximately 96% of them occurred a single time. The ten largest make up roughly 0.13% of the sample. Sequencing input: naive CD4+ T cells sorted from blood. This specimen's cell subset or site label, interpreted: CD45RA+ positively selected. Source of these receptors: a man younger than 35 in good health.

The chain links TRBV11-2 to TRBJ1-3; tentatively, D is TRBD1 (6 bases). This CDR3 comprises 15 residues. Germline CDR1 and CDR2: SGHAT and FQNNGV. The ends were cut back, 2 bases at V and 5 bases at J, with 13 bases in the middle. The CDR3 region has the DNA TGTGCCAGCAGCTTAAGGGGGACCCCTAGAAACACCATATATTTT. Encoded protein: CASSLRGTPRNTIYF.

The CDR3 loop is CASSTPGTSSSGANVLTF. The CDR3 nucleotides read TGTGCCAGCAGCACCCCCGGGACTAGTTCTTCTGGGGCCAACGTCCTGACTTTC. This chain connects TRBV5-6 to TRBJ2-6; TRBD2 matches at 8 bases. Trimming took 4 bases from V and 1 from J; bases not matched to a gene: 10. The CDR3 has 18 amino acids. The germline V gene encodes CDR1 SGHDT and CDR2 YYEEEE.

This chain connects TRBV15 to TRBJ2-7; 7 bases align to TRBD2. Trimming removed 1 base from V and 3 bases from J; junction bases left unmatched: 3. The CDR3 is 14 residues long. CDR1 LNHNV and CDR2 YYDKDF come from the germline V gene (reference sequence). This chain's CDR3 is CATSRGSGNYEQYF. The CDR3 coding sequence is TGTGCCACCAGCAGAGGGAGCGGGAACTACGAGCAGTACTTC.

The chain links TRBV5-6 to TRBJ2-5; the D gene is possibly TRBD1 (6 bases). The CDR3 covers 15 residues. V was cut by 5 bases and J by 6 bases, with 20 bases left in between. Germline V gives CDR1 SGHDT, CDR2 YYEEEE. The CDR3 bases are TGTGCCAGCAGATATGCAACAGGGTTGGGAAAGACCCAGTACTTC. Translation: CASRYATGLGKTQYF.

The rearrangement joins TRBV11-2 to TRBJ2-7; D may correspond to TRBD1 or TRBD2 (5 bases each). The CDR3 is made up of 13 amino acids. Germline loops: CDR1 SGHAT, CDR2 FQNNGV. The ends were cut back, 5 bases at V and 4 bases at J, with 12 bases in the middle. The CDR3 reads CASSPTWGYEQYF. The CDR3 DNA follows: TGTGCCAGCAGCCCAACCTGGGGGTACGAGCAGTACTTC.

This clone was seen only once. The chain couples TRBV29-1 to TRBJ1-1; possibly TRBD1 for D (5 bases). The CDR3 totals 12 residues. The V gene lost 6 bases and the J gene lost 6 bases, with 14 bases spanning the gap. Per the germline V gene, CDR1 is SQVTM and CDR2 is ANQGSEA. The CDR3 coding sequence is TGCAGCGTCCGGGACGCAATCCCTGAAGCTTTCTTT. Its protein product is CSVRDAIPEAFF.

The CDR3 loop is CASSFLQGDYGYTF. CDR3 in DNA: TGTGCCAGCAGCTTTCTCCAGGGCGACTATGGCTACACCTTC. This chain uses TRBV6-1 with TRBJ1-2; TRBD1 might be the D (5 bases). The V and J ends lost 6 bases and 3 bases respectively, with 14 bases between them. CDR1 is MNHNS, CDR2 SASEGT, per germline. This CDR3 comprises 14 residues.

The rearrangement links TRBV5-4 to TRBJ1-1; possibly TRBD1 for D (6 bases). Trimming removed 4 bases at V and 1 base at J, with 11 bases between. This CDR3 has 14 amino acids. CDR1 is SGHNT and CDR2 is YYREEE in the germline V gene (reference sequence). Here the CDR3 reads CASSDRIGNTEAFF. The CDR3 DNA reads as TGTGCCAGCAGCGACAGGATTGGGAACACTGAAGCTTTCTTT.

The chain uses TRBV5-1 and TRBJ1-4, with unresolved D. In germline, CDR1 is SGHRS, CDR2 YFSETQ. The CDR3 length is 13 residues. V was trimmed by 1 base and J by 8 bases, leaving 9 bases between them. The CDR3 reads CASSLFGFEKLFF. In DNA form, the CDR3 reads TGCGCCAGCAGCTTGTTCGGGTTCGAAAAACTGTTTTTT.

In its sample, this clone was seen once. In the same sample, other DNA sequences code for this CDR3. The CDR3 loop is CASSLESGQGGYTF. The CDR3 DNA follows: TGTGCCAGCAGCTTGGAGTCAGGGCAAGGTGGCTACACCTTC. V is TRBV5-4 and J is TRBJ1-2, with a possible D match to TRBD1 (5 bases). The V gene's germline CDR1 is SGHNT and CDR2 YYREEE (reference sequence). Trimming took 0 bases from V and 7 from J, leaving 13 bases between them. The CDR3 is 14 residues long.

The rearrangement joins TRBV18 to TRBJ1-1; TRBD1 might be the D (5 bases). CDR3 size: 15 residues. CDR1 is KGHSH and CDR2 is LQKENI in the germline V gene. The V end lost 2 bases, the J end lost 1 base, and 11 bases lay between the germline ends. The CDR3 loop is CASSPSGGGNTEAFF. For the CDR3, the DNA is TGTGCCAGCTCACCAAGTGGGGGGGGGAACACTGAAGCTTTCTTT.

On this clone: Other nucleotide sequences in the sample specify the same CDR3. The rearrangement links TRBV25-1 to TRBJ2-7; 12 bases align to TRBD2. Germline V CDR1 and CDR2: MGHDK, SYGVNS. CDR3 length: 15 residues. Losses at the gene ends were 6 bases for V and 2 bases for J; bases not matched to a gene: 5. The CDR3, as DNA: TGTGCCAGCAGCGAGACTAGCGGGGGACCCTACGAGCAGTACTTC. This codes for CASSETSGGPYEQYF.

This clone appeared once. The chain employs TRBV6-4 and TRBJ1-2, with 10 bases lining up with TRBD1. V shed 6 bases, J shed 10 bases, and the junction held 8 bases outside the gene matches. CDR1 is MRHNA and CDR2 is SNTAGT in the germline V gene. The CDR3 is 13 residues long. DNA for the CDR3: TGTGCCAGCAGAGAAACCGGGACAGGGGACTACACCTTC. Its protein product is CASRETGTGDYTF.

The V and J genes are TRBV18 and TRBJ1-1; no reliable D call. Trimming removed 6 bases from V and 1 base from J, with 9 bases in between. CDR3 length: 13 amino acids. The germline CDR1 and CDR2 sequences are KGHSH and LQKENI. The CDR3 sequence: CASSRDKNTEAFF. Written as DNA, the CDR3 is TGTGCCAGCTCTCGAGACAAGAACACTGAAGCTTTCTTT. The complete variable domain, with remaining parts taken from reference TRBV18 and TRBJ1-1, reads NAGVMQNPRHLVRRRGQEARLRCSPMKGHSHVYWYRQLPEEGLKFMVYLQKENIIDESGMPKERFSAEFPKEGPSILRIQQVVRGDSAAYFCASSRDKNTEAFFGQGTRLTVV.

The CDR3 reads CASRGGSGSLSYEQYF. The CDR3 DNA is TGTGCCAGCAGGGGGGGTAGCGGGAGCCTATCCTACGAGCAGTACTTC. The gene calls are TRBV7-2 and TRBJ2-7, with 9 bases matching TRBD2. Germline assignment: CDR1 SGHTA and CDR2 FQGNSA. This CDR3 has 16 amino acids. V gave up 6 bases and J gave up 1 base; unmatched junction bases: 10. The full variable domain, rest sourced from reference TRBV7-2 and TRBJ2-7, is GAGVSQSPSNKVTEKGKDVELRCDPISGHTALYWYRQSLGQGLEFLIYFQGNSAPDKSGLPSDRFSAERTGGSVSTLTIQRTQQEDSAVYLCASRGGSGSLSYEQYFGPGTRLTVT.

For the CDR3, the DNA is TGTGCCAGCCTGGGGGGGATTTACGAAAAACTGTTTTTT. It codes for CASLGGIYEKLFF. J is TRBJ1-4 and V is TRBV2; a weak D match, TRBD1 (5 bases). The CDR3 loop spans 13 amino acids. Germline CDR1 is SNHLY and CDR2 is FYNNEI. V was cut by 8 bases and J by 8 bases, with 15 bases left in between.

The chain recombines TRBV7-8 with TRBJ2-2, with D maybe TRBD2 (6 bases). The germline V gene has CDR1 SGHVS and CDR2 FQNEAQ. The V gene lost 2 bases and the J gene lost 5 bases, with 21 bases spanning the gap. This CDR3 is built from 18 residues. For the CDR3, the DNA is TGTGCCAGCAGCTTAACGGCGGTCCGGGACTTTAGGACCGGGGAGCTGTTTTTT. Its protein is CASSLTAVRDFRTGELFF.

The CDR3, as DNA: TGTGCCAGCAGCCCAAGGGTCTCTAGCGGGGCACCCGGGGAGCTGTTTTTT. It yields the protein CASSPRVSSGAPGELFF. This chain connects TRBV7-2 to TRBJ2-2; 9 bases fit TRBD2. The CDR3 totals 17 residues. CDR1 SGHTA and CDR2 FQGNSA come from the germline V gene. V lost 5 bases to trimming and J lost 6 bases; unmatched junction nucleotides: 13.

The chain combines TRBV5-6 with TRBJ2-1; tentatively, D is TRBD2 (5 bases). Germline V CDR1 and CDR2: SGHDT, YYEEEE. V lost 1 base, J lost 6 bases, and 14 bases lay in between. The CDR3 totals 15 residues. The CDR3 region has the DNA TGTGCCAGCAGCTTGAGGAGGCGTATTCCCAATGAGCAGTTCTTC. This codes for CASSLRRRIPNEQFF. The full variable domain, with the rest looked up from reference TRBV5-6 and TRBJ2-1, is DAGVTQSPTHLIKTRGQQVTLRCSPKSGHDTVSWYQQALGQGPQFIFQYYEEEERQRGNFPDRFSGHQFPNYSSELNVNALLLGDSALYLCASSLRRRIPNEQFFGPGTRLTVL.

V is TRBV7-9 and J is TRBJ1-2; D uncertain. V was cut by 6 bases and J by 8 bases, with 16 bases left in between. The CDR3 has 13 residues. The germline V gene has CDR1 SEHNR and CDR2 FQNEAQ (reference sequence). The CDR3 DNA is TGTGCCAGCAGACCCACGGTGGTAGGAGGCTACACCTTC. Amino acids: CASRPTVVGGYTF.

V and J are TRBV7-9 and TRBJ2-5; 7 nucleotides match TRBD1. The CDR3 extends over 14 amino acids. Germline trimming cut 5 bases from V and 3 bases from J; bases unmatched to any gene: 6. Germline V gives CDR1 SEHNR, CDR2 FQNEAQ (reference sequence). CDR3 DNA sequence: TGTGCCAGCAGCCTATCGACAGGGAAAGAGACCCAGTACTTC. Translation: CASSLSTGKETQYF. Together with reference TRBV7-9 and TRBJ2-5, the CDR3 gives the full variable domain: DTGVSQNPRHKITKRGQNVTFRCDPISEHNRLYWYRQTLGQGPEFLTYFQNEAQLEKSRLLSDRFSAERPKGSFSTLEIQRTEQGDSAMYLCASSLSTGKETQYFGPGTRLLVL.

The rearrangement joins TRBV5-1 to TRBJ1-6; 7 nucleotides align to TRBD1. The germline V gene has CDR1 SGHRS and CDR2 YFSETQ. The length of the CDR3 is 15 residues. The trim removed 5 bases at V and 7 bases at J, leaving 9 bases unmatched. CDR3 DNA sequence: TGCGCCAGCAGGGGGGGGACAGTGCTAAATTCACCCCTCCACTTT. It codes for CASRGGTVLNSPLHF.

The V call is TRBV6-1, the J call TRBJ1-2; no clear D. The CDR3 runs 11 residues. V was clipped by 4 bases and J by 7 bases, with 7 bases between them. In germline, CDR1 is MNHNS, CDR2 SASEGT. The CDR3 DNA follows: TGTGCCAGCAGTGGTATAGGTGGCTACACCTTC. This encodes CASSGIGGYTF.

The V call is TRBV2, the J call TRBJ1-4, with TRBD1 matching over 9 bases. CDR1 and CDR2 from the germline V gene are SNHLY and FYNNEI. V was clipped by 2 bases and J by 5 bases; unmatched bases: 3. The CDR3 extends over 15 amino acids. The CDR3, as DNA: TGTGCCAGCAGTGAATACGGGACAGGGAATGAAAAACTGTTTTTT. Translated: CASSEYGTGNEKLFF.

Concerning this clone: Different DNA sequences within this sample yield the same CDR3. The CDR3 sequence: CASSPTGTGELFF. DNA for the CDR3: TGTGCCAGCTCACCCACGGGCACCGGGGAGCTGTTTTTT. V and J are TRBV18 and TRBJ2-2; no firm D call. The germline gives CDR1 KGHSH, CDR2 LQKENI. Trimming pared 3 bases from V and 4 bases from J, leaving 6 bases between. The CDR3 length is 13 residues.

The V gene is TRBV27, the J gene TRBJ2-7; D is possibly TRBD2 (6 bases). Germline lookup yields CDR1 MNHEY and CDR2 SMNVEV (reference sequence). This CDR3 has 13 residues. Deletions cut 8 bases from V and 2 bases from J, with 13 bases between. CDR3 DNA: TGTGCCAGCCAGGGACTGAGACCCTACGAGCAGTACTTC. Residues: CASQGLRPYEQYF.